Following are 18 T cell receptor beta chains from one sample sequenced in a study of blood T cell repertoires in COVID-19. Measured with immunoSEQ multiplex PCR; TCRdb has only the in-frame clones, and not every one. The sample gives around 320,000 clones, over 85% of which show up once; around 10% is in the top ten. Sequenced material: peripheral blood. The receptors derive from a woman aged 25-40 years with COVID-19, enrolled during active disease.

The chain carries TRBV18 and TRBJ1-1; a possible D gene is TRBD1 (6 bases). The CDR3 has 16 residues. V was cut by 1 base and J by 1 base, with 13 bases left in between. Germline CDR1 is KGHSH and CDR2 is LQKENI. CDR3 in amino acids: CASSPQAGATNTEAFF. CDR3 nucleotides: TGTGCCAGCTCACCACAGGCAGGGGCCACGAACACTGAAGCTTTCTTT.

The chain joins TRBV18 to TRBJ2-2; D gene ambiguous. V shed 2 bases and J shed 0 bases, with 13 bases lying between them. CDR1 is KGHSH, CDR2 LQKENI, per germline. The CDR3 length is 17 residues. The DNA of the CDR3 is TGTGCCAGCTCACCATACAGTCAATCCTCGAACACCGGGGAGCTGTTTTTT. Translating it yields CASSPYSQSSNTGELFF.

The chain's CDR3 is CASSFTAAYEQYF. The DNA of the CDR3 is TGTGCCAGCAGTTTTACCGCAGCGTACGAGCAGTACTTC. The gene calls are TRBV6-5 and TRBJ2-7; no reliable D call. The V gene's germline CDR1 is MNHEY and CDR2 SVGAGI. V was cut by 4 bases and J by 4 bases, with 11 bases left in between. The CDR3 length is 13 residues.

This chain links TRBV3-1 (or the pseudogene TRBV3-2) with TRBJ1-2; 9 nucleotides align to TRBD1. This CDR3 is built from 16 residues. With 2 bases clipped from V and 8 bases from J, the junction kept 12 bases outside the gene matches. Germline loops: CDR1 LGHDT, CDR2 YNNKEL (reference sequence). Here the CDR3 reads CASSQRNTQGASGYTF. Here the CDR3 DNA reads TGTGCCAGCAGCCAAAGGAACACACAGGGGGCGAGCGGCTACACCTTC.

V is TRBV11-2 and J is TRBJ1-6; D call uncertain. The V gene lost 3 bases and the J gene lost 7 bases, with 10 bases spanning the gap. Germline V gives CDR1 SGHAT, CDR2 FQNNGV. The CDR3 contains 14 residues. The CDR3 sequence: CASSLQVLNSPLHF. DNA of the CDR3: TGTGCCAGCAGCTTGCAGGTGCTAAATTCACCCCTCCACTTT.

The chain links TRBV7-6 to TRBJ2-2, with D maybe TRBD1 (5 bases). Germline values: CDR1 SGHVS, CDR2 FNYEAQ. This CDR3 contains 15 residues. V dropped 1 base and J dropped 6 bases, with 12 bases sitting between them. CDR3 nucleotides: TGTGCCAGCAGCTTAGGCGCCCAGGGCGCCGGGGAGCTGTTTTTT. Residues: CASSLGAQGAGELFF. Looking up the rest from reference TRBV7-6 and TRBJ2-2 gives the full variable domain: GAGVSQSPRYKVTKRGQDVALRCDPISGHVSLYWYRQALGQGPEFLTYFNYEAQQDKSGLPNDRFSAERPEGSISTLTIQRTEQRDSAMYRCASSLGAQGAGELFFGEGSRLTVL.

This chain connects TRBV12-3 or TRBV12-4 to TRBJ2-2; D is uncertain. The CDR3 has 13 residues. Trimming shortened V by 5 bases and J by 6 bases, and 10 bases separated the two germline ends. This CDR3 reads CASSNRAAGELFF. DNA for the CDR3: TGTGCCAGCAGTAACAGAGCCGCCGGGGAGCTGTTTTTT.

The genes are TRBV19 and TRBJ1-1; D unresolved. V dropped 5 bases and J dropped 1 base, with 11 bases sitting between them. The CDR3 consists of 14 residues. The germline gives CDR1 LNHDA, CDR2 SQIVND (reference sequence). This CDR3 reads CASSWAGPNTEAFF. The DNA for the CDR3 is TGTGCCAGTAGTTGGGCAGGCCCGAACACTGAAGCTTTCTTT.

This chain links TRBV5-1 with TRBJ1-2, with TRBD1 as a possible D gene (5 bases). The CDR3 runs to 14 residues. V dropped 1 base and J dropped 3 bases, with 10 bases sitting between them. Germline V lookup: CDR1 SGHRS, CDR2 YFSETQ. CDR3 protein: CASSLPREDYGYTF. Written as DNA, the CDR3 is TGCGCCAGCAGCTTGCCCAGGGAGGACTATGGCTACACCTTC.

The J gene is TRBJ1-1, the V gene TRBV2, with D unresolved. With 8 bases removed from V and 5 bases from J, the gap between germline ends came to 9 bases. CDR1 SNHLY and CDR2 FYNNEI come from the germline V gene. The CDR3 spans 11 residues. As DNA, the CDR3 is TGTGCCAGCCCGTCGAGGACTGAAGCTTTCTTT. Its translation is CASPSRTEAFF.

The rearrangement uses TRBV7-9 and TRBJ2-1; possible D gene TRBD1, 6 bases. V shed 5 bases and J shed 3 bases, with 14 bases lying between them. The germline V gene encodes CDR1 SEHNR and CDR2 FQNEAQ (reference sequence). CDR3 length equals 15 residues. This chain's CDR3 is CASSPPRGGYNEQFF. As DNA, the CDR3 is TGTGCCAGCAGCCCTCCTAGAGGGGGCTACAATGAGCAGTTCTTC.

The CDR3 loop is CASSSLLAGGRLPDGELFF. CDR3 DNA: TGTGCCAGCAGCTCCCTACTAGCGGGGGGCCGACTCCCAGACGGGGAGCTGTTTTTT. The gene calls are TRBV7-8 and TRBJ2-2; 12 positions match TRBD2. The germline CDR1 and CDR2 sequences are SGHVS and FQNEAQ. Trimming removed 4 bases from V and 7 bases from J; junction bases left unmatched: 16. The CDR3 extends over 19 amino acids.

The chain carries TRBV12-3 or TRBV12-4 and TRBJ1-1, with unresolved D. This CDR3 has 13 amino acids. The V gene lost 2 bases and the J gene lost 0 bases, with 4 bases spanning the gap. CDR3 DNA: TGTGCCAGCAGTTTAACGGTGAACACTGAAGCTTTCTTT. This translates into CASSLTVNTEAFF.

This chain's CDR3 is CASSVRRGEYQETQYF. CDR3 DNA: TGTGCCAGCAGCGTCAGGCGGGGGGAGTACCAAGAGACCCAGTACTTC. This chain connects TRBV9 to TRBJ2-5; 8 bases are a match to TRBD2. V shed 2 bases and J 0 bases; nucleotides not matched to a gene: 6. The germline CDR1 and CDR2 sequences are SGDLS and YYNGEE. The CDR3 has 16 residues.

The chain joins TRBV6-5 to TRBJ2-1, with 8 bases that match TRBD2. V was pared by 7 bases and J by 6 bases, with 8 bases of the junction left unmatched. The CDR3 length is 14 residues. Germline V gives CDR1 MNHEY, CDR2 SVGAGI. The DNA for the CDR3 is TGTGCCAGCAAGGTTCACCGGGGGGGCAATGAGCAGTTCTTC. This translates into CASKVHRGGNEQFF.

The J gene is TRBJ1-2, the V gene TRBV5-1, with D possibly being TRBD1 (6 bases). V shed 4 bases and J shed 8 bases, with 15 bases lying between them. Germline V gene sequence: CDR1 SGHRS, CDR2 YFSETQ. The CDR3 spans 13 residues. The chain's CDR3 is CASSPGTRNGYTF. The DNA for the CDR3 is TGCGCCAGCAGCCCCGGGACACGGAACGGCTACACCTTC. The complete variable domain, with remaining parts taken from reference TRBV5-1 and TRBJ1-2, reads KAGVTQTPRYLIKTRGQQVTLSCSPISGHRSVSWYQQTPGQGLQFLFEYFSETQRNKGNFPGRFSGRQFSNSRSEMNVSTLELGDSALYLCASSPGTRNGYTFGSGTRLTVV.

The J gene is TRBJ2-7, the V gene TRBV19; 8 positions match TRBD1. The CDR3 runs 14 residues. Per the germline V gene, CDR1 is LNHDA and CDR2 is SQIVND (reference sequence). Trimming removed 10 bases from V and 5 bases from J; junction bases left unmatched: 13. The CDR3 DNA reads TGTGCCACATCCATAGGACAGGGTCTCAACGAGCAGTACTTC. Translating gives CATSIGQGLNEQYF. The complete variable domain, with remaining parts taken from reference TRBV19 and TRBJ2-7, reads DGGITQSPKYLFRKEGQNVTLSCEQNLNHDAMYWYRQDPGQGLRLIYYSQIVNDFQKGDIAEGYSVSREKKESFPLTVTSAQKNPTAFYLCATSIGQGLNEQYFGPGTRLTVT.

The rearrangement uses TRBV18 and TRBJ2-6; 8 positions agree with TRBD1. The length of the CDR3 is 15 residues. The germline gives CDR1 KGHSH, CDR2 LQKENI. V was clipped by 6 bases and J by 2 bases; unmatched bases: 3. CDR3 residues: CASSARGPGANVLTF. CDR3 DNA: TGTGCCAGCTCGGCCAGGGGGCCTGGGGCCAACGTCCTGACTTTC.